This note documents a single TCR beta chain sequence. Its matching antigen is unknown. The trim removed 4 bases at V and 11 bases at J, leaving 10 bases unmatched. This CDR3 has 14 amino acids. Per the germline V gene, CDR1 is MNHEY and CDR2 is SMNVEV (reference sequence). Despite likely unrecorded immune exposures, the donors were nominally healthy at the time of sampling. A multiplex PCR was run with 60 Vbeta primers and 13 Jbeta primers. Method: immunoSEQ multiplex PCR; TCRdb's copy keeps in-frame clones and lacks some. The profile shows about 42,000 clones, approximately 52% of them singletons. The data stem from a study of cytomegalovirus exposure and HLA in healthy donors. Findings and caveats of the study: The CMV antigen specificity of a few CMV-associated chains was confirmed through in vitro analysis.

Sequencing used PBMCs. The TCR was taken from a human donor in good health. The rearrangement links TRBV27 to TRBJ2-5; 10 bases agree with TRBD1. In nucleotides, the CDR3 is TGTGCCAGCAGTTCCCCGGACAGGGGGTATGAGCAGTACTTC. Protein: CASSSPDRGYEQYF.